This T cell receptor (beta chain) was captured in a study of cytomegalovirus exposure and HLA in healthy donors. Study-wide context: Falling in the Caucasian-associated ancestry cluster were 81% of some 400 genotyped donors.

A remark on this clone: Its specificity is not known.

Primers for the PCR totalled 60 Vbeta and 13 Jbeta. The data were produced by immunoSEQ multiplex PCR, yet TCRdb's version contains in-frame clones alone and is incomplete. The sample records 250,000 to 350,000 clones, roughly 85% being singletons. Study-wide results and limits: What a later analysis showed was that several of the most significant clusters appeared linked to common viral pathogens. Only CMV serostatus was available as immune exposure information.

The TCR was taken from a man in his forties in good health and CMV-seropositive. Sequenced sample: PBMCs.

CDR3 residues: CASSIAQIDTQYF. CDR3 nucleotides: TGTGCCAGTAGTATAGCTCAGATAGATACGCAGTATTTT. The chain joins TRBV19 to TRBJ2-3, with D hard to call. CDR1 LNHDA and CDR2 SQIVND come from the germline V gene (reference sequence). The CDR3 covers 13 residues. The ends were cut back, 1 base at V and 5 bases at J, with 7 bases in the middle.